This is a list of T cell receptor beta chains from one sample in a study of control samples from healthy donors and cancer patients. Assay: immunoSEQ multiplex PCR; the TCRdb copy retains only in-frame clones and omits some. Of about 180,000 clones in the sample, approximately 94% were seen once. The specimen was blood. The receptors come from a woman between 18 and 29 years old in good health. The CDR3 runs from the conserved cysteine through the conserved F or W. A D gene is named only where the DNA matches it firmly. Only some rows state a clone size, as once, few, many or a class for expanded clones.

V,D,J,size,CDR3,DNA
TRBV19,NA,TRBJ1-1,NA,CASRTTESYTEAFF,TGTGCCAGTAGAACGACAGAGAGCTACACTGAAGCTTTCTTT
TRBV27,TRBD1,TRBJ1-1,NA,CASSSYTRQGQGRTEAFF,TGTGCCAGCAGTTCGTATACTCGCCAAGGACAGGGTAGAACTGAAGCTTTCTTT
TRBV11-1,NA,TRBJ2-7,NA,CASSLPSLGRDEQYF,TGTGCCAGCAGCTTGCCCTCTCTGGGAAGGGACGAGCAGTACTTC
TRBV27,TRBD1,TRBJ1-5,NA,CASSRTGPMGQPQHF,TGTGCCAGCAGCAGGACAGGGCCCATGGGACAGCCCCAGCATTTT
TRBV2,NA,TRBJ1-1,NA,CASSGQVAEAFF,TGTGCCAGCAGTGGCCAAGTGGCTGAAGCTTTCTTT
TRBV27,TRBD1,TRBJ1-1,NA,CASSDRVYTEAFF,TGTGCCAGCAGCGACAGGGTTTACACTGAAGCTTTCTTT
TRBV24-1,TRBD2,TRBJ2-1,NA,CATSDFVAGVYNEQFF,TGTGCCACCAGTGATTTTGTAGCGGGGGTATACAATGAGCAGTTCTTC
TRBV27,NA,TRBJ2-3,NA,CASRLGQTTSTDTQYF,TGTGCCAGCAGGCTCGGACAGACAACTAGCACAGATACGCAGTATTTT
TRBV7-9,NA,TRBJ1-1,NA,CASSVHRDNTEAFF,TGTGCCAGCAGCGTTCACCGGGACAACACTGAAGCTTTCTTT
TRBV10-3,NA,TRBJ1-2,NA,CAISESVANYGYTF,TGTGCCATCAGTGAGTCTGTCGCTAACTATGGCTACACCTTC
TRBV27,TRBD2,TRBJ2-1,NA,CASSSRTSGPHGNEQFF,TGTGCCAGCAGTTCCCGGACTAGCGGACCCCATGGGAATGAGCAGTTCTTC
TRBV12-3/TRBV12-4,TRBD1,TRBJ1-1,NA,CASSWGQATEAFF,TGTGCCAGCAGTTGGGGACAGGCGACTGAAGCTTTCTTT
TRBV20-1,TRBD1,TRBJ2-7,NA,CSASSRDRGVHEQYF,TGCAGTGCTAGTAGCAGAGACAGGGGCGTCCACGAGCAGTACTTC
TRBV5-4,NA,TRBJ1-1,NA,CASSSQTGTANTEAFF,TGTGCCAGCAGCTCCCAAACCGGGACCGCGAACACTGAAGCTTTCTTT
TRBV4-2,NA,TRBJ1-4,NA,CASSQSSLGEWKLFF,TGTGCCAGCAGCCAAAGCTCCTTAGGGGAGTGGAAACTGTTTTTT
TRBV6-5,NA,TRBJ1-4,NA,CASTRSDFEKLFF,TGTGCCAGCACCAGATCAGATTTTGAAAAACTGTTTTTT
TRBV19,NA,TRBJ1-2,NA,CASRGKGEGSYGYTF,TGTGCCAGTAGAGGTAAAGGGGAGGGCAGCTATGGCTACACCTTC
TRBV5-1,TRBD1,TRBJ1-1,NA,CASSWGTGGAGEAFF,TGCGCCAGCAGCTGGGGGACAGGGGGCGCCGGTGAAGCTTTCTTT
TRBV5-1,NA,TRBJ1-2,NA,CASSLVAGADYGYTF,TGTGCCAGCAGCTTGGTCGCCGGGGCGGACTATGGCTACACCTTC
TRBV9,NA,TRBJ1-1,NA,CASSKDELTEAFF,TGTGCCAGCAGTAAAGATGAACTCACTGAAGCTTTCTTT
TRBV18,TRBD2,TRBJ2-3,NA,CASSLIGGRRTDTQYF,TGTGCCAGCTCCCTTATCGGGGGGAGGCGCACAGATACGCAGTATTTT
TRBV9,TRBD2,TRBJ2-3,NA,CASSPLAGGRDTQYF,TGTGCCAGCAGTCCACTAGCGGGGGGGAGGGATACGCAGTATTTT
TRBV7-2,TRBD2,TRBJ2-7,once,CASSPGLAGSYEQYF,TGTGCCAGCAGCCCCGGTCTAGCGGGTTCCTACGAGCAGTACTTC
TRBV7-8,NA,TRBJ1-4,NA,CASIQLPPALITNEKLFF,TGTGCCAGCATCCAACTCCCTCCTGCGTTAATTACTAATGAAAAACTGTTTTTT
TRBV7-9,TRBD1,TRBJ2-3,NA,CASSLGTGSSTDTQYF,TGTGCCAGCAGCTTGGGGACAGGTTCTAGCACAGATACGCAGTATTTT
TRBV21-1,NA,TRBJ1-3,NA,CASSKSGGVAFSGNTIYF,TGTGCCAGCAGCAAAAGCGGGGGAGTAGCCTTCTCTGGAAACACCATATATTTT
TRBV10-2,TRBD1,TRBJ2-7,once,CASSESGQLSYEQYF,TGCGCCAGCAGTGAGTCGGGACAGTTGTCCTACGAGCAGTACTTC
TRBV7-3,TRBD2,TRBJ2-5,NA,CASSRTREETQYF,TGTGCCAGCAGCCGGACTAGAGAAGAGACCCAGTACTTC
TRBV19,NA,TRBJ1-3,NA,CASSLKTGNTIYF,TGTGCCAGTAGTCTTAAGACTGGAAACACCATATATTTT
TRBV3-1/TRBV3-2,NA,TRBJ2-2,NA,CASSYISGTTGELFF,TGTGCCAGCAGCTATATTAGCGGAACCACCGGGGAGCTGTTTTTT
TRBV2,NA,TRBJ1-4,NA,CASSGGPNEKLFF,TGTGCCAGCAGTGGGGGTCCTAATGAAAAACTGTTTTTT
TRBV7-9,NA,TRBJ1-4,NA,CASSLALSGTPFNEKLFF,TGTGCCAGCAGCTTAGCGCTCTCCGGGACACCTTTTAATGAAAAACTGTTTTTT
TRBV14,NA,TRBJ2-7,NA,CASSQVTRNSYEQYF,TGTGCCAGCAGCCAAGTAACAAGGAACTCCTACGAGCAGTACTTC
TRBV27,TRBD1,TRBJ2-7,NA,CASRTGGWSYEQYF,TGTGCCAGCAGGACAGGGGGATGGTCCTACGAGCAGTACTTC
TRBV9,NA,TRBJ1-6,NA,CASSVGGGKDSPLHF,TGTGCCAGCAGCGTAGGCGGGGGCAAGGATTCACCCCTCCACTTT
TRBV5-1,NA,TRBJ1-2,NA,CASSLGPREYYTF,TGCGCCAGCAGCTTGGGCCCCAGGGAGTACTACACCTTC
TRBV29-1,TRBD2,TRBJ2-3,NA,CSVEVPSGSDTQYF,TGCAGCGTTGAAGTCCCTAGCGGGAGTGACACGCAGTATTTT
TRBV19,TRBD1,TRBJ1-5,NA,CASGQGRNQPQHF,TGTGCCAGCGGACAGGGAAGGAATCAGCCCCAGCATTTT
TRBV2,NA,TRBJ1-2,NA,CASMSTGGRQTF,TGTGCCAGCATGAGCACGGGGGGTAGGCAAACCTTC
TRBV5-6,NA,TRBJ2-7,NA,CASSSGRGLRDEQYF,TGTGCCAGCAGCTCAGGCCGGGGGCTAAGGGACGAGCAGTACTTC
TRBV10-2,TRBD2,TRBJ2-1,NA,CASSQGGAYNEQFF,TGCGCCAGCAGCCAGGGAGGGGCTTACAATGAGCAGTTCTTC
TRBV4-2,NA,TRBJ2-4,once,CASSQGRARSQNIQYF,TGTGCCAGCAGCCAAGGTCGGGCACGTAGCCAAAACATTCAGTACTTC
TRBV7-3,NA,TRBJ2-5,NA,CASSPGPQETQYF,TGTGCCAGCAGCCCCGGGCCCCAAGAGACCCAGTACTTC
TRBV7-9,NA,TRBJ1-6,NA,CASSPLGRTYNSPLHF,TGTGCCAGCAGCCCCCTGGGACGGACCTATAATTCACCCCTCCACTTT
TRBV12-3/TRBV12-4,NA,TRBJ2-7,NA,CASRVGAHEQYF,TGTGCCAGCAGGGTTGGAGCACACGAGCAGTACTTC
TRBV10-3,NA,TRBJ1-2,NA,CAISEPGVNYGYTF,TGTGCCATCAGTGAGCCCGGGGTCAACTATGGCTACACCTTC
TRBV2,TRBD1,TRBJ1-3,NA,CASSYQMTGPGNTIYF,TGTGCCAGCAGCTACCAAATGACAGGGCCTGGAAACACCATATATTTT
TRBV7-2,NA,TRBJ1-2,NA,CASSLARTFSNYGYTF,TGTGCCAGCAGCTTAGCCAGGACCTTCTCAAACTATGGCTACACCTTC
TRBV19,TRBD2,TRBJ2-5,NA,CASSSPGSGSGETQYF,TGTGCCAGTAGTTCCCCGGGGAGCGGGAGTGGAGAGACCCAGTACTTC
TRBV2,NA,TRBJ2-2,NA,CASTLRGESTGELFF,TGTGCCAGCACCTTGAGGGGGGAAAGCACCGGGGAGCTGTTTTTT
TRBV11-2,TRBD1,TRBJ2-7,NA,CASSLDGTDYEQYF,TGTGCCAGCAGCTTAGATGGGACAGACTACGAGCAGTACTTC
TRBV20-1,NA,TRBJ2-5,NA,CSAGLRETQYF,TGCAGTGCCGGGTTGCGGGAGACCCAGTACTTC
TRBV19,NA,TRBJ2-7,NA,CASSIRTNTYEQYF,TGTGCCAGTAGTATAAGAACTAATACCTACGAGCAGTACTTC
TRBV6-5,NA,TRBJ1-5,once,CASSQPSGQPQHF,TGTGCCAGCAGTCAACCCTCAGGTCAGCCCCAGCATTTT
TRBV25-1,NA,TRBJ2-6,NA,CASSTRAAGANVLTF,TGTGCCAGCAGTACCCGGGCGGCTGGGGCCAACGTCCTGACTTTC
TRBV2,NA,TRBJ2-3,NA,CASSFRVLTDTQYF,TGTGCCAGCAGCTTCCGGGTACTCACAGATACGCAGTATTTT
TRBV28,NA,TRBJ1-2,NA,CASSTRRVGAF,TGTGCCAGCTCTACCAGGAGGGTAGGAGCCTTC
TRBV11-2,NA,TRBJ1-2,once,CASSLRPGGYTF,TGTGCCAGCAGTCTCCGACCGGGAGGCTACACCTTC
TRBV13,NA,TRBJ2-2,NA,CASSRVQGSTGELFF,TGTGCCAGCAGTCGCGTACAGGGATCCACCGGGGAGCTGTTTTTT
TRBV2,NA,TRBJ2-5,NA,CASSSVPQETQYF,TGTGCCAGCAGTTCAGTCCCTCAAGAGACCCAGTACTTC